This is a list of T cell receptor beta chains from one sample in a study of tumor and adjacent non-tumor tissue in lung cancer. TCRdb re-called the multiplex PCR reads with MiXCR, one entry per CDR3 protein. The table has over 100,000 distinct CDR3 sequences, 75% seen once. What was sequenced was lung tumor tissue. The receptors come from a woman aged 55-75 years with non-small cell lung cancer. The CDR3 runs from the conserved cysteine through the conserved F or W. The D gene is left open where the match is weak. Clone size is given for some rows only: seen once, a few or many times, or a class if the clone is expanded.

d_call	j_call	clone_size	v_call	cdr3_nt	cdr3_aa
-	TRBJ2-7	-	TRBV20-1	TGCAGTGTTAGAGATGGGAGCGGGGACATCACCTACAAGCAGTACTTC	CSVRDGSGDITYKQYF
-	TRBJ1-5	-	TRBV6-1	TGTGCCAGCAGTGAGGCCGACATGAATCATCAGCCCCAGCATTTT	CASSEADMNHQPQHF
-	TRBJ2-2	-	TRBV7-9	TGTGCCACCCAGCAGGGGAGGGACCCCACCGGGGAACTGTTTTTT	CATQQGRDPTGELFF
TRBD1	TRBJ1-2	-	TRBV10-3	TGTGCCATCAGTGATTCGATAGCCCCGGGACAGGGGTTGAGTGGCTACACCTTC	CAISDSIAPGQGLSGYTF
-	TRBJ2-3	few	TRBV30	TGTGCCTGGATCTCGGGGCAGGGCACAGATACGCAGTATTTT	CAWISGQGTDTQYF
TRBD1	TRBJ1-1	many	TRBV6-5	TGTGCCAGCACCGGACAGGGGGCCGGGGACACTGAAGCTTTCTTT	CASTGQGAGDTEAFF
-	TRBJ2-1	few	TRBV28	TGTGCCAGCAGTTTGGACAGTTACAATGAGCAGTTCTTC	CASSLDSYNEQFF
-	TRBJ1-2	-	TRBV20-1	TGCAGTGCTATAACTCCTAACTATGACTACACCTTC	CSAITPNYDYTF
-	TRBJ1-1	-	TRBV4-2	TGTGCCAGCAGCCAAGAAGGCGTGACAGGACCCACTGAAGCTTTCTTT	CASSQEGVTGPTEAFF
-	TRBJ1-1	-	TRBV6-2/TRBV6-3	TGTGCCAGCAGTACAGTCTTGGAGGGGAACACTGAATCTTTCTTT	CASSTVLEGNTESFF
-	TRBJ1-1	many	TRBV4-3	TGCGCCAGCAGCCAAGGGTATGTCACTGAAGCTTTCTTT	CASSQGYVTEAFF
-	TRBJ2-7	-	TRBV20-1	TGCAGTGCTAGAGGACCGTGGCCCTTCTACGATCAGTACTTC	CSARGPWPFYDQYF
TRBD2	TRBJ2-1	-	TRBV6-2/TRBV6-3	TGTGTCAGCAGTCGCCGGCAGGGACTAGATTTCAATGAGCAGCTCTTC	CVSSRRQGLDFNEQLF
-	TRBJ1-6	-	TRBV11-2	TGTGCCGGCAGCTTAGAAGCAAGTTATCCACCCCTCCACTTT	CAGSLEASYPPLHF
-	TRBJ1-1	many	TRBV20-1	TGCAGTGCTAGAGATATGACAAGTACGAATGAAGCTTTCTTT	CSARDMTSTNEAFF
-	TRBJ1-3	many	TRBV4-1	TGCGCCAGCAGCGCAGACCCTACCTCTGGAAACACCATATATTTT	CASSADPTSGNTIYF
TRBD1	TRBJ1-1	-	TRBV28	TGTGCCAACACAGGTACAGGGGTTAACACTGAAGCTTTCTTT	CANTGTGVNTEAFF
-	TRBJ2-5	-	TRBV6-2/TRBV6-3	TGTCCCAGCAGTTACACAGGAGTAGTCGTAGAGATCCAGTACTTC	CPSSYTGVVVEIQYF
-	TRBJ1-5	-	TRBV28	TGTGCCAGCAGTTTACTGGGGGCGCAGCGTCAGCCCCAGCATTTT	CASSLLGAQRQPQHF
-	TRBJ1-1	-	TRBV10-3	TGTGCCATCATGGGGAGGACTGAAACTTTCTTT	CAIMGRTETFF
-	TRBJ2-1	many	TRBV29-1	TGCAGCGCCCTAGGTCGGGCCTACAATGAGCAGTTCTTC	CSALGRAYNEQFF
-	TRBJ2-7	once	TRBV6-2/TRBV6-3	TGTGTCAGCAGTTACTCAAGTGAGGCAGACTACGAGCAGTACTTC	CVSSYSSEADYEQYF
-	TRBJ2-7	many	TRBV20-1	TGCAGTGCTAGAAGGGGTCAGGGTCGCTCCTACGAGCAGTACTTC	CSARRGQGRSYEQYF
TRBD1	TRBJ1-5	medium-sized	TRBV12-3/TRBV12-4	TGTGCCAGCAGTTTAATGTGGGGGGGGACAGGGGGGCAGCCCCAGCATTTT	CASSLMWGGTGGQPQHF
-	TRBJ2-7	-	TRBV11-2	TGTGCCGGCAGTTTATCCACCGGGATAGCCGAACAGTACTTC	CAGSLSTGIAEQYF
-	TRBJ2-2	many	TRBV29-1	TGCAGCGTTGAGGCGGCGGGAAACACCGGGGAGCTGTTTTTT	CSVEAAGNTGELFF
TRBD1	TRBJ1-2	-	TRBV28	TGTGCCAGCAGTTTGCCCGGGACAGGGGCTGGCTACACCTTC	CASSLPGTGAGYTF
-	TRBJ2-2	-	TRBV5-1	TGCGCCAGCTGCTTGACGGAATCAGGGGAGCTGTTTTTT	CASCLTESGELFF
-	TRBJ1-5	many	TRBV20-1	TGCAGTGCCGACGGGGGGGGCCAGCCCCAGCATTTT	CSADGGGQPQHF
-	TRBJ1-2	-	TRBV11-2	TGTGCCAGCACCCTAACCGGGGACTATGGCTACGCCTTC	CASTLTGDYGYAF
-	TRBJ1-2	once	TRBV11-2	TGTGCCAGCAGCAGGGATGTGAGGGGAGGCTACACCTTC	CASSRDVRGGYTF
TRBD1	TRBJ1-5	-	TRBV28	TGTGCCAGCTTGTACAGGGGGCATTTTGGCAGCAATCAGCCCCAGCATTTT	CASLYRGHFGSNQPQHF
-	TRBJ2-3	-	TRBV6-5	TGTGCCGGCAGTTACCCCGACATTGATACGCAGTATTTT	CAGSYPDIDTQYF
-	TRBJ2-7	-	TRBV28	TGTGCCAGCAGTTTATTGGATTCGTACGAGCAGTACTTC	CASSLLDSYEQYF
TRBD1	TRBJ2-2	many	TRBV5-4	TGTGCCAGCAGCGGGGGACAGGGCACCGGGGAGCTGTTTTTT	CASSGGQGTGELFF
-	TRBJ1-2	once	TRBV12-3/TRBV12-4	TGTGCCAGCAGTTTAATCGTATGGACCCAATATCTTGGCTACACCTTC	CASSLIVWTQYLGYTF
-	TRBJ2-1	-	TRBV10-3	TGTGTCATCAGTGAAAGGGCTGATAATGAGCAATTCTTC	CVISERADNEQFF
-	TRBJ2-7	-	TRBV30	TGTGTCTGGAGTATACAGGCCGGGACCTACGAGGAGTACTTC	CVWSIQAGTYEEYF
TRBD2	TRBJ2-1	medium-sized	TRBV11-3	TGTGCCAGCAGCTATAGCGGGGGCTCCTACAATGAGCAGTTCTTC	CASSYSGGSYNEQFF
-	TRBJ1-1	-	TRBV11-2	TGTGCCAGCAGCTTAGCCAGCGACACTGAAACTTACTTT	CASSLASDTETYF
-	TRBJ2-5	-	TRBV11-1	TGTGCCGGTAGCTTAATCCAGTCGGAGGCCCAGTACTTC	CAGSLIQSEAQYF
-	TRBJ2-1	-	TRBV29-1	TGTAACGTTGGGAATGAGCTGTTCTTC	CNVGNELFF
-	TRBJ2-7	-	TRBV11-3	TGTATCAGCAGCTTAGATACGGGAACCTACGAGCACTACTTC	CISSLDTGTYEHYF